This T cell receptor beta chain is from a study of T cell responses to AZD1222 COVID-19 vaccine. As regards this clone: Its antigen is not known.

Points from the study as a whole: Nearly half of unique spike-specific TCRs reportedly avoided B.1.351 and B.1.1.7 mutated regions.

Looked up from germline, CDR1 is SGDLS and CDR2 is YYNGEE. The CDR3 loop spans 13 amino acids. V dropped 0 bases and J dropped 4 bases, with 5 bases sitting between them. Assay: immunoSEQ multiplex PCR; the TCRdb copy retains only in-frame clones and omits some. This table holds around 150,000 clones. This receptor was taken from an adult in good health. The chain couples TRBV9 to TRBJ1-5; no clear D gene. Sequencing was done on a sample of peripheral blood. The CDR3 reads CASSVEPNQPQHF. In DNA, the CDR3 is TGTGCCAGCAGCGTAGAACCGAATCAGCCCCAGCATTTT.